This T cell receptor (beta chain) was identified during a study of CD8+ T cells in alopecia areata. About the study: Treated patients were dosed with oral tofacitinib, taking 5 to 10 mg twice daily.

As for treatment: oral pan-JAK inhibitor, 5-10 mg twice daily. Peripheral blood, together with lesional scalp punch biopsies, was collected from alopecia areata patients. This CDR3 is 16 amino acids long. The junction had 5 bases not matched to a gene; V was cut back by 4 bases and J by 1 base. The germline gives CDR1 MGHRA, CDR2 YSYEKL. Investigators isolated RNA and reverse transcribed it into cDNA to act as the sequencing template. Assay: immunoSEQ multiplex PCR; the TCRdb copy retains only in-frame clones and omits some. The sample contains 250,000 to 350,000 clones, around 64% of which appear only once. Study conclusions and caveats: Clonality was higher in lesional than normal scalp, especially in alopecia totalis/universalis. Between patients, shared TCR sequences were less clear than in mice. This was possibly due in part to HLA diversity in the patient population.

This clone was picked up a small number of times. Its antigen is currently unknown. This sequence was found in a human donor with alopecia areata. The material was CD4+ T cells sorted from blood, obtained at approximately week 52, from a patient treated with tofacitinib. J is TRBJ2-3 and V is TRBV4-1, with 10 bases fitting TRBD2. In DNA form, the CDR3 reads TGCGCCAGCAGCCCTCACGGACTAGCGGGCACAGATACGCAGTATTTT. Translating gives CASSPHGLAGTDTQYF.